This T cell receptor (beta chain) was sequenced for a study of T cell responses to AZD1222 COVID-19 vaccine. V lost 5 bases and J lost 8, with 6 bases in between. The germline CDR1 and CDR2 sequences are MNHEY and SVGAGI. This CDR3 is built from 10 residues. Clones were sequenced by immunoSEQ multiplex PCR, and TCRdb holds only the in-frame ones, with some missing. The sample includes some 170,000 clones, around nine tenths of them seen just once. With regard to this clone: Its specificity is unknown.

Overall study findings and caveats: Nearly half of spike-specific TCRs reportedly go after variant regions that carry no mutations. Among the donors, most were white British and more were female, and clonal diversity was possibly underestimated.

This rearrangement joins TRBV6-5 to TRBJ1-2, with D hard to call. This TCR was recovered from an adult in good health. The sequencing here drew on peripheral blood, taken on day 0 of AZD1222 vaccination. CDR3 DNA: TGTGCCAGCAGTCTAGGGGGCTACACCTTC. Translation gives CASSLGGYTF.